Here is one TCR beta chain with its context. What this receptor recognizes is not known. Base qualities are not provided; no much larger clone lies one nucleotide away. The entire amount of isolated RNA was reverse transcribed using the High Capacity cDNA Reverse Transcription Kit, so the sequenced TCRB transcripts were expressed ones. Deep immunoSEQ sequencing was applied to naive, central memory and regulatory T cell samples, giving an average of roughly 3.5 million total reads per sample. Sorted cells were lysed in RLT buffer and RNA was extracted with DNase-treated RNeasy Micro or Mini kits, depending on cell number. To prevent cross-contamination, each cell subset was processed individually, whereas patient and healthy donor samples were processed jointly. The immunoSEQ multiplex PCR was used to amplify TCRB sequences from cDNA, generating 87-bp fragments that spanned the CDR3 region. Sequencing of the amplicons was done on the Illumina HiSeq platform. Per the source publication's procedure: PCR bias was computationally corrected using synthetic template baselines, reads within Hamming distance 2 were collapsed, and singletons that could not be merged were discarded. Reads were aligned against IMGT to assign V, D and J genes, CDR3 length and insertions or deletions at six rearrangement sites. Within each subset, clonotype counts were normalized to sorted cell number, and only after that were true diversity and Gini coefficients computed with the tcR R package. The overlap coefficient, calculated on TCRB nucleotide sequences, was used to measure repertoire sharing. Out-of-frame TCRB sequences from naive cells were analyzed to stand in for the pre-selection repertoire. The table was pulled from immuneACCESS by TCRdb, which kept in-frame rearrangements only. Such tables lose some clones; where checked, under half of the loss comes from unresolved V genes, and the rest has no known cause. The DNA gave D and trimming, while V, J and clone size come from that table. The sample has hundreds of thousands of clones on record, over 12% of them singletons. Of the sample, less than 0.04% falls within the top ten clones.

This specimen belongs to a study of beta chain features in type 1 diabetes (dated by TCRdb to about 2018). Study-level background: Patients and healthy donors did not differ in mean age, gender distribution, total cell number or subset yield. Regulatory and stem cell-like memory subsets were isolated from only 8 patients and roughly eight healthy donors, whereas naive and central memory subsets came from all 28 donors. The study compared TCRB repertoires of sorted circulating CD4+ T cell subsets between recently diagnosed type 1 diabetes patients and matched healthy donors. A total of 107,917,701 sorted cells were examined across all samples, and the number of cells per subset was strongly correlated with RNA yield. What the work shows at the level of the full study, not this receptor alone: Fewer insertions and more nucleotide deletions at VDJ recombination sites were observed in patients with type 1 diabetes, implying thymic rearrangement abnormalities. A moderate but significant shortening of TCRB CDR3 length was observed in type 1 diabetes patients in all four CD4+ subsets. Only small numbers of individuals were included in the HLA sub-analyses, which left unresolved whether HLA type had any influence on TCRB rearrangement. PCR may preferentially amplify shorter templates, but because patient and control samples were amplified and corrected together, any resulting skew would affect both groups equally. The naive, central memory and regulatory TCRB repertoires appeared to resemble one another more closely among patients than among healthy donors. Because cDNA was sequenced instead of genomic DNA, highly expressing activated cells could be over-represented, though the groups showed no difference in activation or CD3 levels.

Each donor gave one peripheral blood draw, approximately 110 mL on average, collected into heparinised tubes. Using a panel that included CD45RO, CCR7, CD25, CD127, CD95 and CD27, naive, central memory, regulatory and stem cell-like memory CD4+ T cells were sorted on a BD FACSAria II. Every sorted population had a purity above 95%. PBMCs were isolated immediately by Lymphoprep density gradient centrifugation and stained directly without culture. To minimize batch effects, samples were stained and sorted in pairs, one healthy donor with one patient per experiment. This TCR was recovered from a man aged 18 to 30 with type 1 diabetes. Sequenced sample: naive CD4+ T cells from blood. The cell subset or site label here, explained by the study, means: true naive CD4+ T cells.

The CDR3 corresponds to CASSLAAGQGSTGELFF. The DNA is TGTGCCAGCAGCTTAGCGGCTGGGCAGGGGAGCACCGGGGAGCTGTTTTTT. Here the chain combines TRBV7-2 and TRBJ2-2; TRBD1 could be the D gene, as 6 bases match. V loses 0 bases, J loses 4 bases, and the germline ends lie 15 bases apart. Looking up the germline V gene yields CDR1 SGHTA and CDR2 FQGNSA. Including the terminal cysteine and phenylalanine, the CDR3 comprises 17 residues. The CDR3 DNA has 51 bases and is translated from base 1. Reference TRBV7-2 and TRBJ2-2 genes cover what lies past the CDR3, so the full variable domain is GAGVSQSPSNKVTEKGKDVELRCDPISGHTALYWYRQSLGQGLEFLIYFQGNSAPDKSGLPSDRFSAERTGGSVSTLTIQRTQQEDSAVYLCASSLAAGQGSTGELFFGEGSRLTVL.